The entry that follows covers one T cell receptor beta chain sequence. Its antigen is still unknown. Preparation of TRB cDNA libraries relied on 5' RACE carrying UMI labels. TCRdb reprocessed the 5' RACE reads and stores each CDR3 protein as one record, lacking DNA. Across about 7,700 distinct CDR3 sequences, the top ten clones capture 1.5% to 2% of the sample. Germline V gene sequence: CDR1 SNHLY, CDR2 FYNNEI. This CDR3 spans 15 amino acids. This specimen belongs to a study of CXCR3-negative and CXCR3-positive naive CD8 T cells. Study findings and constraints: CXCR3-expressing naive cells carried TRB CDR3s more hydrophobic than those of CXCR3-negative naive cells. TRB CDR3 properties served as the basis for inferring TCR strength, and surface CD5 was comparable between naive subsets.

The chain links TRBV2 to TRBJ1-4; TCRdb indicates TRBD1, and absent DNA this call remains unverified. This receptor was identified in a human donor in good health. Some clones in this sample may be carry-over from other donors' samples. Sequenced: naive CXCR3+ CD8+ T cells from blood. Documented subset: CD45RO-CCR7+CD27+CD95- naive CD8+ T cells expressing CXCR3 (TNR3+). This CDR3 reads CASSEDGQGGEKLFF.